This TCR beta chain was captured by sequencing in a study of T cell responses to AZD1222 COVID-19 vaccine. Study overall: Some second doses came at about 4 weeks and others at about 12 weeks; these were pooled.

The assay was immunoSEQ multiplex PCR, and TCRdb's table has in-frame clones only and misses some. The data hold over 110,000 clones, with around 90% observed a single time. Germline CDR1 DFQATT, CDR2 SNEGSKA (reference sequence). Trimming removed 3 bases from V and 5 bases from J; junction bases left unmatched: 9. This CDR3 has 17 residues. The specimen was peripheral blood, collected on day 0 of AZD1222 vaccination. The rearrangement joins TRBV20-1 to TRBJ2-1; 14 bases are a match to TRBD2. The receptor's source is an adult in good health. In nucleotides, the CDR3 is TGCAGTGCTAGTCCGGGACTAGCGGGAGTGATCAACAATGAGCAGTTCTTC. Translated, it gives CSASPGLAGVINNEQFF.